The next 10 T cell receptor beta chains were all read from a single sample in a study of T cell responses to AZD1222 COVID-19 vaccine. The method was immunoSEQ multiplex PCR; TCRdb's version includes in-frame clones alone and lacks a portion of them. The data show about 260,000 clones, with just over 90% seen just once and approximately 0.52% held by the top ten. The sample in question was peripheral blood, obtained on day 0 of AZD1222 vaccination. The receptors were gathered from an adult in good health.

V is TRBV7-2 and J is TRBJ2-3; 12 bases are a match to TRBD2. This CDR3 comprises 16 residues. Germline V gives CDR1 SGHTA, CDR2 FQGNSA. V lost 2 bases, J lost 6 bases, and 6 bases stayed unmatched. The CDR3 is CASSLLGLAGGDTQYF. For the CDR3, the DNA is TGTGCCAGCAGCTTATTGGGTCTAGCGGGAGGGGATACGCAGTATTTT.

The rearrangement uses TRBV4-1 and TRBJ2-5, with D possibly being TRBD2 (6 bases). The CDR3 sequence is 15 residues long. Trimming cost V 1 base and J 2 bases, with 11 bases left between them. Germline V CDR1 and CDR2: MGHRA, YSYEKL. The CDR3 is CASSQVGLPQETQYF. The DNA of the CDR3 is TGCGCCAGCAGCCAAGTCGGACTACCTCAAGAGACCCAGTACTTC.

CDR3 protein: CASSPRTGGSYEQYF. CDR3 DNA sequence: TGTGCCAGCAGTCCCCGAACAGGGGGATCCTACGAGCAGTACTTC. This chain uses TRBV27 with TRBJ2-7; 8 nucleotides line up with TRBD1. The CDR3 extends over 15 amino acids. The germline V gene has CDR1 MNHEY and CDR2 SMNVEV (reference sequence). The V segment lost 5 bases and the J segment 1 base; nucleotides outside the gene matches: 7.

This chain joins TRBV7-9 and TRBJ2-7, with D hard to call. Between the trimmed V and J ends, which lost 0 bases and 0 bases, there was a span of 12 bases. CDR1 is SEHNR and CDR2 is FQNEAQ in the germline V gene (reference sequence). This CDR3 comprises 16 residues. CDR3 nucleotides: TGTGCCAGCAGCTTAGCGGTACTTACCTCCTCCTACGAGCAGTACTTC. It is translated as CASSLAVLTSSYEQYF.

The rearrangement uses TRBV6-5 and TRBJ2-7, with 10 bases identical to TRBD1. The CDR3 is 14 residues long. The ends lost 6 bases at V and 7 bases at J; junction bases unmatched: 9. The germline V gene encodes CDR1 MNHEY and CDR2 SVGAGI. This CDR3 reads CASRPGQGNREQYF. DNA for the CDR3: TGTGCCAGCAGGCCGGGACAGGGGAATCGGGAGCAGTACTTC.

This chain connects TRBV7-8 to TRBJ2-3; 9 nucleotides line up with TRBD2. The CDR3 covers 21 residues. Germline loops: CDR1 SGHVS, CDR2 FQNEAQ. J was trimmed by 2 bases and V by 0 bases; bases with no gene match: 18. In DNA, the CDR3 is TGTGCCAGCAGCTTAGCGCGAGTCGTGGTCGCTAGCGGGGCTTACACAGATACGCAGTATTTT. Translated: CASSLARVVVASGAYTDTQYF.

The genes are TRBV5-1 and TRBJ2-1; D is tentatively TRBD1 or TRBD2 (6 bases each). CDR3 length equals 15 residues. Trimming removed 0 bases from V and 8 bases from J, with 15 bases in between. Looked up from germline, CDR1 is SGHRS and CDR2 is YFSETQ. Written as DNA, the CDR3 is TGCGCCAGCAGCTTGGGGCACCCTAGGGGGGATGAGCAGTTCTTC. Protein: CASSLGHPRGDEQFF.

This clone has a single count. The rearrangement uses TRBV7-3 and TRBJ2-5, with D perhaps matching TRBD1 (5 bases). Looked up from germline, CDR1 is SGHTA and CDR2 is FQGTGA. This CDR3 region has 14 residues. Trimming stripped 4 bases from V and 1 base from J, with 10 bases between. The DNA for the CDR3 is TGTGCCAGCAGCTGGGGAACAGGCCAAGAGACCCAGTACTTC. Translated, it gives CASSWGTGQETQYF.

This chain joins TRBV5-4 and TRBJ1-1; a weak D match, TRBD1 (6 bases). In germline, CDR1 is SGHNT, CDR2 YYREEE (reference sequence). The CDR3 has 14 residues. The V end was cut by 7 bases, the J end by 2 bases, with 15 bases between. The CDR3 reads CASSLGAGNTEAFF. Written as DNA, the CDR3 is TGTGCCAGCTCACTGGGGGCCGGCAACACTGAAGCTTTCTTT.

This chain connects TRBV28 to TRBJ1-2; tentative D call: TRBD1 (6 bases). CDR1 is MDHEN, CDR2 SYDVKM, per germline. The V gene lost 6 bases and the J gene lost 4 bases, with 21 bases spanning the gap. The CDR3 length is 16 residues. DNA of the CDR3: TGTGCCAGCAGCTTTTTGGGAGGGGGGGGCGGCTATGGCTACACCTTC. This sequence encodes CASSFLGGGGGYGYTF.